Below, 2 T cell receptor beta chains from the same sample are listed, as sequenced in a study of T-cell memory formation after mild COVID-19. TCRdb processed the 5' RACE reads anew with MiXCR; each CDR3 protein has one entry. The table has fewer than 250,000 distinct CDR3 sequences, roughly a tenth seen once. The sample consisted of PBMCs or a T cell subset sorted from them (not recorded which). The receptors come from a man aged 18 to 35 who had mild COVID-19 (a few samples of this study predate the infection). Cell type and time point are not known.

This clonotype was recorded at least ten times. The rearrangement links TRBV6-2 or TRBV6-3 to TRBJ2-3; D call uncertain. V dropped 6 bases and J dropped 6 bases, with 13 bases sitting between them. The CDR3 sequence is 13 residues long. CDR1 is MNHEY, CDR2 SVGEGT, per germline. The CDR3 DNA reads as TGTGCCAGCAGGGATTGGAGTTTGGATACGCAGTATTTT. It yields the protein CASRDWSLDTQYF.

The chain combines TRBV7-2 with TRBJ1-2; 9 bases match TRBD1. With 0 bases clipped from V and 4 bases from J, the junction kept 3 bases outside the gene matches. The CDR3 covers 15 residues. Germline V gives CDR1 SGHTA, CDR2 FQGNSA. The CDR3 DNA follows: TGTGCCAGCAGCTTAGCGAGGGACAGGGTCTATGGCTACACCTTC. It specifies CASSLARDRVYGYTF.